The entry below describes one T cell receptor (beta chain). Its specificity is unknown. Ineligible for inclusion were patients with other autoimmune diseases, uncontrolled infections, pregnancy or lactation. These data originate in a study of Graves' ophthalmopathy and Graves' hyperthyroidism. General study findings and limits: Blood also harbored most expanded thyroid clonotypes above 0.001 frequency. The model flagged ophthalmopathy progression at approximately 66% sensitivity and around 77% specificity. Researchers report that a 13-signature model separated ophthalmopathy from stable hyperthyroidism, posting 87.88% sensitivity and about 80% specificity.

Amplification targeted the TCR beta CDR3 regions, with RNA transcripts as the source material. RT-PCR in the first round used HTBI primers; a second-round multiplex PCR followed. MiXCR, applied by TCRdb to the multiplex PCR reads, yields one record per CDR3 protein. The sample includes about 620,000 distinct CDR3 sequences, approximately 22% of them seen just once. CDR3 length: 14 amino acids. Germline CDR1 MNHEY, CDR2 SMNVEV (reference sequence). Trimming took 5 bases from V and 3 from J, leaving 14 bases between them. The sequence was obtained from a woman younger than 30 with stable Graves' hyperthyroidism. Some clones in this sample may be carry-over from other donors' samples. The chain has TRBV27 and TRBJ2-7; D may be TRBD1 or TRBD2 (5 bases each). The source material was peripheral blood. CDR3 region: CASSEGTALYEQYF. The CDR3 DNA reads TGTGCCAGCAGTGAAGGGACGGCCCTCTACGAGCAGTACTTC.